Listed below are T cell receptor beta chains from one sample, sequenced in a study of T cell responses to AZD1222 COVID-19 vaccine. Measured with immunoSEQ multiplex PCR; TCRdb has only the in-frame clones, and not every one. Of 150,000 or so clones listed, roughly 94% are singletons. Sample: peripheral blood, taken 28 days after the second AZD1222 dose. The receptors originated from an adult who received the AZD1222 COVID-19 vaccine. The CDR3 runs from the conserved cysteine through the conserved F or W.

V | CDR3
TRBV19 | CASSKIGASGNTIYF
TRBV19 | CASSIMGAYEQYF
TRBV19 | CASSIAPDYEQYF
TRBV2 | CASSPLEEKLFF
TRBV7-2 | CASSLVGTENQPQHF
TRBV30 | CAWSGLRGTEAFF
TRBV5-1 | CASSLSVGAPHPQWEQFF
TRBV20-1 | CSASRWGDYGYTF
TRBV25-1 | CASSGWTDQETQYF
TRBV6-5 | CASSRLAGSDEQYF
TRBV7-8 | CASSPSTEAFF
TRBV5-1 | CASSLDQGYGYTF
TRBV4-1 | CASSQDPSGDLYEQYF
TRBV29-1 | CSVEDQDSYYGYTF
TRBV19 | CASSKTRTGRGETQYF
TRBV9 | CASSVGGGSEEQYF
TRBV5-1 | CASRRQMSSYNEQFF
TRBV3-1/TRBV3-2 | CASSQGLGLGYTF
TRBV19 | CASSIVTDGNTIYF
TRBV30 | CAWSAVSGNTIYF
TRBV13 | CASSLGQNYGYTF
TRBV18 | CASSPSTGAAMDGYTF
TRBV6-2/TRBV6-3 | CASSYYDRDREQFF
TRBV6-5 | CASSYSKGTKNIQYF
TRBV29-1 | CSVGGTGSVNTEAFF
TRBV29-1 | CSAAGGTDTQYF
TRBV28 | CASSPITGSSYNEQFF
TRBV7-8 | CASSLVIGMDGYTF
TRBV11-2 | CASGRDRDSPLHF
TRBV18 | CASSTGKAREAFF
TRBV19 | CASSPGQNRETQYF
TRBV11-2 | CASSRWASGGYEQFF
TRBV29-1 | CSSLAGGPYADTQYF
TRBV19 | CASSIVGGPGYEQYF
TRBV4-1 | CASSPDPGDQPQHF
TRBV7-9 | CASSMGTARLDYGYTF
TRBV6-6 | CASSPGEGSGNTIYF
TRBV5-8 | CASSLGGRTGEETQYF
TRBV2 | CASTVDGGLNYGYTF
TRBV5-5 | CASTLGAGNYGYTF
TRBV6-5 | CASRRQGVEDSPLHF
TRBV7-2 | CASSPWTGSYGYTF
TRBV28 | CASSFIPDTSSYNSPLHF
TRBV27 | CASSNLDTGSYGYTF
TRBV19 | CASSIDREGGYTF
TRBV10-3 | CAISARVPGNTGELFF
TRBV2 | CASSQRGRAESPLHF
TRBV12-3/TRBV12-4 | CASAGDNSPLHF
TRBV3-1/TRBV3-2 | CASSQRGSDEQFF
TRBV7-8 | CASSLYNRGLNTEAFF
TRBV5-6 | CASHVLAAYNEQFF